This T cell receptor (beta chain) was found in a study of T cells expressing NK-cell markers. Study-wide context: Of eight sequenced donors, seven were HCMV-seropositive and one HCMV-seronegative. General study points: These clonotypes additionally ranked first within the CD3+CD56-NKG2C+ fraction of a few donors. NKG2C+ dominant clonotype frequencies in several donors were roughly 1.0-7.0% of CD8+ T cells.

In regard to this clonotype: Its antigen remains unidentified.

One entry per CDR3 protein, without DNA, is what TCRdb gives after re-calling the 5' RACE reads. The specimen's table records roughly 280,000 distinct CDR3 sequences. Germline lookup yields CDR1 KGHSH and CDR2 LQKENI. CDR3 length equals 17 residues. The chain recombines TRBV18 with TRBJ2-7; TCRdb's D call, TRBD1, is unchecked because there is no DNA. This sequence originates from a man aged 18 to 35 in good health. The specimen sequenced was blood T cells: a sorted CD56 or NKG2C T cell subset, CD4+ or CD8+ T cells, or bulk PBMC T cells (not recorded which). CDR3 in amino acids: CASSPRDGGDSSYEQYF.